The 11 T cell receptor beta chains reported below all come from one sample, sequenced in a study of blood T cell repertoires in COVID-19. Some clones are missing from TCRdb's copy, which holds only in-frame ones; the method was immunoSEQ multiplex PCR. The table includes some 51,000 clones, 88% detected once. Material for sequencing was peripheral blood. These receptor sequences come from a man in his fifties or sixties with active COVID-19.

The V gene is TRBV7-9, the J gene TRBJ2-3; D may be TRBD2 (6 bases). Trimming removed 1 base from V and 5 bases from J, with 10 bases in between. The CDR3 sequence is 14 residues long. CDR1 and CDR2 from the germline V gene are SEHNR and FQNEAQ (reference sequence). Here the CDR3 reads CASSLDGGRDTQYF. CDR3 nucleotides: TGTGCCAGCAGCTTAGACGGGGGAAGAGATACGCAGTATTTT.

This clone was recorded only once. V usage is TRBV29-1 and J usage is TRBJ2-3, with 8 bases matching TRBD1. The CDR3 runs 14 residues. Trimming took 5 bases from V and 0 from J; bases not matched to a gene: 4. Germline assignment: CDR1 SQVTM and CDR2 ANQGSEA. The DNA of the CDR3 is TGCAGCGTTAGGGACAGGACTAGCACAGATACGCAGTATTTT. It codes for CSVRDRTSTDTQYF.

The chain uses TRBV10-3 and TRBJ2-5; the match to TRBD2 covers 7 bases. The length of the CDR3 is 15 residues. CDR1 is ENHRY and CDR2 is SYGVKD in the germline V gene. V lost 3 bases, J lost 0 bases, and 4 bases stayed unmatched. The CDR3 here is CAISDSAGDQETQYF. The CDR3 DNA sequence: TGTGCCATCAGTGACTCGGCGGGGGACCAAGAGACCCAGTACTTC.

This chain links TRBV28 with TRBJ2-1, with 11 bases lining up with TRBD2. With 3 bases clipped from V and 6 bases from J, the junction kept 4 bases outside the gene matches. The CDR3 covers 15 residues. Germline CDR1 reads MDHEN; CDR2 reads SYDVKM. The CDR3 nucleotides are TGTGCCAGCAGTTTCCCGGGACTAGCGGCCAATGAGCAGTTCTTC. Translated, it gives CASSFPGLAANEQFF.

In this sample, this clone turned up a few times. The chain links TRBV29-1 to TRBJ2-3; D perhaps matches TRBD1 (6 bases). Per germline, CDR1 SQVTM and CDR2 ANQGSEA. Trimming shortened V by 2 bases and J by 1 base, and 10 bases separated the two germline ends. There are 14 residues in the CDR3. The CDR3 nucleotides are TGCAGCGTTGAATCAGGGGCAGGCACAGATACGCAGTATTTT. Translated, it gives CSVESGAGTDTQYF.

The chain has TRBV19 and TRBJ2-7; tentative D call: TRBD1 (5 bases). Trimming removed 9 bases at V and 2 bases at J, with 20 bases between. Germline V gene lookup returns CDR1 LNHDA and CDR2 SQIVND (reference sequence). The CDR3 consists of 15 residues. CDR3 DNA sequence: TGTGCCAGCCGTCTGGGGCCCGACTTTACCTACGAGCAGTACTTC. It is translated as CASRLGPDFTYEQYF.

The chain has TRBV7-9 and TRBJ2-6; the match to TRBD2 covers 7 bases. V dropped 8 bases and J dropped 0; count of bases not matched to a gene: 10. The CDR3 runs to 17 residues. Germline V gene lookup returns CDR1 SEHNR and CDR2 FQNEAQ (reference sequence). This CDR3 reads CASGRSGVPSGANVLTF. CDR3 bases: TGTGCCAGCGGTAGGAGCGGGGTCCCCTCTGGGGCCAACGTCCTGACTTTC.

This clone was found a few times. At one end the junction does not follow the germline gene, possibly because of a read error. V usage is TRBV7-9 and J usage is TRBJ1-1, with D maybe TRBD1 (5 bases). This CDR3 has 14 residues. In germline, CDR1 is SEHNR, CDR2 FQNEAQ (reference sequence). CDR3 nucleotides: TGTGCCAGCACCTTATCCGGGGGAAACACTGAAGCTTTCTTT. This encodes CASTLSGGNTEAFF.

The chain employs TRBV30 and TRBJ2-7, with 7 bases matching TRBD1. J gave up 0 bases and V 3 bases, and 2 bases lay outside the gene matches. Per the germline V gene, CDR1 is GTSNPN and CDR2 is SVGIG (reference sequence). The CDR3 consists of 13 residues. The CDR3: CAWRQGISYEQYF. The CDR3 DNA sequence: TGTGCCTGGAGACAGGGGATCTCCTACGAGCAGTACTTC.

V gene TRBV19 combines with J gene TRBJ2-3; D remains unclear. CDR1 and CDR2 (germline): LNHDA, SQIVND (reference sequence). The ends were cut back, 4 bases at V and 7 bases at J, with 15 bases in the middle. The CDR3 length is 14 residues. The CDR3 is CASSRGPAENTQYF. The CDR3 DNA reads TGTGCCAGTAGTAGAGGCCCGGCCGAAAATACGCAGTATTTT.

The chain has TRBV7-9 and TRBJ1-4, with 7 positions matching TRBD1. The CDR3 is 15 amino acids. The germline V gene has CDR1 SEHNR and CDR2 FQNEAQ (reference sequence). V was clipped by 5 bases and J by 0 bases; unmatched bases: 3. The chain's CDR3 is CASSTQGTTNEKLFF. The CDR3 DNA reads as TGTGCCAGCAGCACACAGGGGACAACTAATGAAAAACTGTTTTTT.